This is a list of T cell receptor beta chains from one sample in a study of shared clonotypes between healthy human individuals. Using immunoSEQ multiplex PCR, the repertoire was profiled, and TCRdb retains in-frame clones only, with some absent. The sample comprises about 2,100,000 clones, more than 85% of which are singletons, and 1.7% rests with the top ten. Source material: naive CD8+ T cells from PBMCs. The source is a man between 18 and 35 years old in good health. Some clones in this sample may be carry-over from other donors' samples. Each CDR3 is given with its conserved first and last residue. The order of the fields is clone size, V gene, D gene, J gene, CDR3 DNA, CDR3 protein. D genes are given only for firm matches. Clone sizes are given selectively: once, few, many, or a class where the clone is expanded.

>few|TRBV9|TRBD1|TRBJ1-1
TGTGCCAGCAGCCTCGGGACAGGAGGTGAAGCTTTCTTT
CASSLGTGGEAFF
>NA|TRBV29-1|NA|TRBJ2-3
TGCAGCGTTGACATGCGATTCACAGATACGCAGTATTTT
CSVDMRFTDTQYF
>once|TRBV7-3|TRBD2|TRBJ2-1
TGTGCCAGCAGCTTAAACCCCGGACTAGCGGGAGTGGCGGACAATGAGCAGTTCTTC
CASSLNPGLAGVADNEQFF
>NA|TRBV10-1|TRBD2|TRBJ2-1
TGCGCCAGCAGTCCAATAGCGGGCGCTTCCTACAATGAGCAGTTCTTC
CASSPIAGASYNEQFF
>NA|TRBV15|NA|TRBJ2-5
TGTGCCACCAGCAGAGGTCGGGGCGGCAGTCGGTACTTC
CATSRGRGGSRYF
>NA|TRBV6-1|TRBD2|TRBJ2-1
TGTGCCACCACAGCGGGAGGCGGATACAATGAGCAGTTCTTC
CATTAGGGYNEQFF
>NA|TRBV7-9|TRBD1|TRBJ1-5
TGTGCCAGCAGCTTAGCAGGACAGGGTCAGCCCCAGCATTTT
CASSLAGQGQPQHF
>NA|TRBV5-1|NA|TRBJ2-7
TGCGCCAGCAGCTTGGGGGGCCCGTCAACCTACGAGCAGTACTTC
CASSLGGPSTYEQYF
>NA|TRBV9|NA|TRBJ2-1
TGTGCCAGCAGCGCGGCGGACTGGGGGGATGAGCAGTTCTTC
CASSAADWGDEQFF
>NA|TRBV7-9|NA|TRBJ2-7
TGTGCCAGCAACCTTATTCCCTGGACCCAGGAAGGGGGCTACGAGCAGTACTTC
CASNLIPWTQEGGYEQYF
>NA|TRBV5-6|TRBD2|TRBJ2-1
TGTGCCAGCAGCCCCCGACTAGCGGAACACTCCTACAATGAGCAGTTCTTC
CASSPRLAEHSYNEQFF
>NA|TRBV4-1|NA|TRBJ1-5
TGCGCCAGCAGCCAAGGGACAGACTATAGCAATCAGCCCCAGCATTTT
CASSQGTDYSNQPQHF
>NA|TRBV10-2|TRBD1|TRBJ2-7
TGCGCCAGCCTGACAGGGGGGGATTACGAGCAGTACTTC
CASLTGGDYEQYF
>once|TRBV9|NA|TRBJ2-1
TGTGCCAGCAGCAGGGAGATAGGGTCGGATTACTCCTACAATGAGCAGTTCTTC
CASSREIGSDYSYNEQFF
>NA|TRBV6-1|TRBD2|TRBJ2-3
TGTGCCAGCAGGGGGCTAGCGGTTAGCACAGATACGCAGTATTTT
CASRGLAVSTDTQYF
>NA|TRBV4-1|NA|TRBJ1-2
TGCGCCAGCAGCCCTGAGGTCGGGTATCGGACGTTCTACGGCTACACCTTC
CASSPEVGYRTFYGYTF
>NA|TRBV2|NA|TRBJ2-7
TGTGCCAGCAAAGGCGGGACAGAAGAATCCTACGAGCAGTACTTC
CASKGGTEESYEQYF
>NA|TRBV6-6|NA|TRBJ1-5
TGTGCCAGCACCGAAACCACGAATCGTCAGCCCCAGCATTTT
CASTETTNRQPQHF
>NA|TRBV7-2|NA|TRBJ1-5
TGTGCCACCGAGCCCTTAGTGTCGGGGACCTATCAGCCCCAGCATTTT
CATEPLVSGTYQPQHF
>NA|TRBV7-9|NA|TRBJ2-5
TGTGCCAGCAGCTCGGACGGCTCCTTTCAAGAGACCCAGTACTTC
CASSSDGSFQETQYF
>NA|TRBV7-9|NA|TRBJ2-7
TGTGCCAGCAGCCGAGTGGGGAGCTCCTACGAGCAGTACTTC
CASSRVGSSYEQYF
>NA|TRBV4-1|NA|TRBJ2-7
TGCGCCAGCAGCCAAGACCCCTCCGTCGGGTACGAGCAGTACTTC
CASSQDPSVGYEQYF
>NA|TRBV28|NA|TRBJ1-1
TGTGCCAGCAGTGCCGGAGGGGAAGGGGAGTACACTGAAGCTTTCTTT
CASSAGGEGEYTEAFF
>NA|TRBV5-4|TRBD2|TRBJ2-1
TGTGCCAGCAGCTTGGGGCTTGAGGGCGGGAGTTTCTACAATGAGCAGTTCTTC
CASSLGLEGGSFYNEQFF
>NA|TRBV19|TRBD1|TRBJ1-3
TGTGCCAGTAGTGGACGACCACCGGGACAGGGGGCGACTGGAAACACCATATATTTT
CASSGRPPGQGATGNTIYF
>NA|TRBV7-3|TRBD2|TRBJ2-3
TGTGCCAGCAGCTTAACCGGAGGGACTAGCGGGAGAACAAATACGCAGTATTTT
CASSLTGGTSGRTNTQYF
>NA|TRBV4-1|NA|TRBJ2-1
TGCGCCAGCAGCCAAGATGGGGTCAATGAGCAGTTCTTC
CASSQDGVNEQFF
>NA|TRBV7-3|NA|TRBJ2-3
TGTGCCAGCAGCTTTCTGGGAGGAGGGGCAGATACGCAGTATTTT
CASSFLGGGADTQYF
>NA|TRBV19|NA|TRBJ1-1
TGTGCCACCGAGACCTTCTACGGAAGCACTGAAGCTTTCTTT
CATETFYGSTEAFF
>NA|TRBV10-3|NA|TRBJ2-7
TGTGCCATCAGTGAGTCCTCCGGGACTTTAAAGGACGAGCAGTACTTC
CAISESSGTLKDEQYF
>NA|TRBV7-8|NA|TRBJ1-1
TGTGCCAGCAGCTATTCGGACACTGAAGCTTTCTTT
CASSYSDTEAFF
>NA|TRBV7-2|NA|TRBJ2-7
TGTGCCAGCAGCTCGGACAGTCTCTACGAGCAGTACTTC
CASSSDSLYEQYF
>few|TRBV2|NA|TRBJ1-2
TGTGCCAGCAGCGCCGACGGCTACACCTTC
CASSADGYTF
>NA|TRBV9|NA|TRBJ2-1
TGTGCCAGCAGCCCAAAGCGGAACTACAATGAGCAGTTCTTC
CASSPKRNYNEQFF
>NA|TRBV7-3|NA|TRBJ2-3
TGTGCCAGCAGCTTAACGGGGGGGCAGAGAGATACGCAGTATTTT
CASSLTGGQRDTQYF
>once|TRBV10-2|TRBD2|TRBJ2-5
TGCGCCAGCAGCGAGACTAGCGGCATTAAAGAGACCCAGTACTTC
CASSETSGIKETQYF
>few|TRBV9|NA|TRBJ2-7
TGTGCCAGCAGCGTAGCGGGCGAATTTTCCTACGAGCAGTACTTC
CASSVAGEFSYEQYF
>NA|TRBV28|TRBD2|TRBJ2-1
TGTGCCAGCAGTTTACTAGCGGGCAATGAGCAGTTCTTC
CASSLLAGNEQFF
>once|TRBV9|NA|TRBJ2-1
TGTGCCAGCAGCGTATCGCGGGACTTATTCTTC
CASSVSRDLFF
>NA|TRBV4-1|NA|TRBJ2-1
TGCGCCAGCAGCCAGTTCACCAATGAGCAGTTCTTC
CASSQFTNEQFF
>NA|TRBV11-2|TRBD2|TRBJ2-5
TGTGCCAGCAGAGGGACTAGCGGCTTCCAAGAGACCCAGTACTTC
CASRGTSGFQETQYF
>NA|TRBV2|TRBD1|TRBJ2-7
TGTGCCAGCAGCGGGGACAGGTTACCCTACGAGCAGTACTTC
CASSGDRLPYEQYF
>NA|TRBV30|NA|TRBJ2-3
TGTGCCTGGAGGGAGGGGACATCCTTCACAGATACGCAGTATTTT
CAWREGTSFTDTQYF
>NA|TRBV5-4|NA|TRBJ1-5
TGTGCCAGCAGCTTCCAGGGTGGGCAGCCCCAGCATTTT
CASSFQGGQPQHF
>NA|TRBV16|NA|TRBJ1-1
TGTGCCAGCAGCCATCGTTCGGGGGACACTGAAGCTTTCTTT
CASSHRSGDTEAFF
>NA|TRBV7-2|NA|TRBJ2-3
TGTGCCAGCAGCTTAGACACCTATACGCAGTATTTT
CASSLDTYTQYF
>NA|TRBV6-1|TRBD1|TRBJ1-6
TGTGCCAGCAGTGACAGCCGGGACAGGAGGGGTAATTCACCCCTCCACTTT
CASSDSRDRRGNSPLHF
>NA|TRBV5-5|NA|TRBJ2-1
TGTGCCAGCAGCGCCGATTACAATGAGCAGTTCTTC
CASSADYNEQFF
>NA|TRBV27|NA|TRBJ2-1
TGTGCCAGCAGTTTAAGGTCAGCTGAATACAATGAGCAGTTCTTC
CASSLRSAEYNEQFF
>few|TRBV9|TRBD1|TRBJ1-1
TGTGCCAGCAGCGAAGCGTGGACAGGCGGGAACACTGAAGCTTTCTTT
CASSEAWTGGNTEAFF
>NA|TRBV15|NA|TRBJ1-3
TGTGCCACCAGCAGAGACAAGAGCTCTGGAAACACCATATATTTT
CATSRDKSSGNTIYF
>NA|TRBV7-6|TRBD1|TRBJ2-7
TGTGCCAGCAATTCCTCGGGACAGATAACCTACGAGCAGTACTTC
CASNSSGQITYEQYF
>NA|TRBV28|TRBD1|TRBJ1-1
TGTGCCAGCAGTTTGGGGGTCAGACAGGGTAAAATGAACACTGAAGCTTTCTTT
CASSLGVRQGKMNTEAFF